This T cell receptor (beta chain) was identified in a study of chemoradiotherapy in HPV16-positive cancers. Study in general: Candidate HPV-specific T-cell clones and common TCR motifs came from functional assays in two HPV16-positive patients.

The CDR3 loop spans 12 amino acids. From germline, CDR1 is SGHTA and CDR2 FQGNSA. The V gene lost 1 base and the J gene lost 5 bases, with 5 bases spanning the gap. Samples were taken several times over chemoradiotherapy. This table comes from immunoSEQ multiplex PCR, and its TCRdb copy is limited to in-frame clones, with some not included. Altogether 40,000 to 65,000 clones are present, more than 75% being singletons, with the ten largest covering approximately 3.5%. General observations from the study: Candidate HPV-specific clones and E7-related TCR motifs grew in tumor during treatment. HPV-specific T cells were functionally defined from only two HPV16-positive patients.

On this clone: Its matching antigen is unknown.

Specimen: blood, collected from a patient who underwent chemoradiotherapy. This chain connects TRBV7-2 to TRBJ2-5; unclear D gene. The clonotype was recovered from a human donor with HPV-associated anogenital cancer. CDR3 bases: TGTGCCAGCAGCTTAGTAGGGGAGACCCAGTACTTC. Protein sequence: CASSLVGETQYF.